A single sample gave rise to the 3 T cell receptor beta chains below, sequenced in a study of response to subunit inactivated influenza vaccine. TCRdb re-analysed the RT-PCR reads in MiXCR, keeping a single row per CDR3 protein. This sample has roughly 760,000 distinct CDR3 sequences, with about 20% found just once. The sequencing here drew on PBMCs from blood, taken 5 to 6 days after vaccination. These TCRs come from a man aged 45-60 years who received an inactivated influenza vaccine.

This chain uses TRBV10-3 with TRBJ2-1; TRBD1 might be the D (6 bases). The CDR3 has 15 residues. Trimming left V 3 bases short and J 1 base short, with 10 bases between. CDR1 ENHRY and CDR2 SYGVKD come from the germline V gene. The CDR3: CAISEGGGSYNEQFF. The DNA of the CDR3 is TGTGCCATCAGTGAAGGGGGTGGGTCCTACAATGAGCAGTTCTTC.

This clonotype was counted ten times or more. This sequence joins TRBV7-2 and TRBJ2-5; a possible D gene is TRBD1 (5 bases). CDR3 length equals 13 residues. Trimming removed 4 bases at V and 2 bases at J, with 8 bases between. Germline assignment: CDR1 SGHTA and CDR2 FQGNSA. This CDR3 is CASSWRQQETQYF. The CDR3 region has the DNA TGTGCCAGCAGCTGGAGACAGCAAGAGACCCAGTACTTC.

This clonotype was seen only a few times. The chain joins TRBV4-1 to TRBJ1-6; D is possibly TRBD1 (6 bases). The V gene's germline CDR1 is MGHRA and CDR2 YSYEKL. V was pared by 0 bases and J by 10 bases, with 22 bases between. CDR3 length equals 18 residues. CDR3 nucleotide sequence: TGCGCCAGCAGCCAAGAAATACTGAAAACAGGGAAGAGATCACCCCTCCACTTT. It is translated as CASSQEILKTGKRSPLHF.